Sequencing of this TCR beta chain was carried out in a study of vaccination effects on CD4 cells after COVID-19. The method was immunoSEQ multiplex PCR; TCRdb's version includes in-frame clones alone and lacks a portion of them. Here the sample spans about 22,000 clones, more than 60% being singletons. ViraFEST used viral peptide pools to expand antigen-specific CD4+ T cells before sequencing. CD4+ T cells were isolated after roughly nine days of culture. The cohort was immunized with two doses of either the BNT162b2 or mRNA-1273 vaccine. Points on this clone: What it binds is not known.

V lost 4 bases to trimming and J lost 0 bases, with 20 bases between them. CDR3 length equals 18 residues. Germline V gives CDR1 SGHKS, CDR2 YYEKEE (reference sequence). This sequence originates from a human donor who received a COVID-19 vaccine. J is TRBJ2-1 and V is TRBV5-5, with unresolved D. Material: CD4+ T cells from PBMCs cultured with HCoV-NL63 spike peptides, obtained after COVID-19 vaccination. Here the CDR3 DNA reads TGTGCCAGCAGCCAAATGACCTCCGCTCGCAGCTCCTACAATGAGCAGTTCTTC. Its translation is CASSQMTSARSSYNEQFF.